This TCR beta chain was profiled in a study of blood T cell repertoires in COVID-19. Study details: Sources were T cells, B-cell-depleted T cells, or PBMCs; the material itself was cDNA or gDNA.

Authors' analysis steps: Nucleated cell number was recorded as an estimate derived from reference gene primer amplification. Method: immunoSEQ multiplex PCR; TCRdb's copy keeps in-frame clones and lacks some. That table is the source of V, J and clone size, and D and trimming were worked out from the DNA. The data hold about 160,000 clones, with approximately 80% observed a single time. V was shortened by 3 bases and J by 9 bases, with 14 bases between the two germline ends. Germline assignment: CDR1 SGHTA and CDR2 FQGNSA. CDR3 length equals 13 residues. This clonotype originated in a woman aged 60-75 years who had recovered from COVID-19. V gene TRBV7-2 combines with J gene TRBJ2-5, with D possibly matching TRBD1 (6 bases). The sequencing input was PBMCs or T cells enriched from blood (not recorded which). The CDR3 region is CASSFRRQEPQYF. The CDR3 DNA reads TGTGCCAGCAGCTTTAGGAGACAGGAGCCCCAGTACTTC.